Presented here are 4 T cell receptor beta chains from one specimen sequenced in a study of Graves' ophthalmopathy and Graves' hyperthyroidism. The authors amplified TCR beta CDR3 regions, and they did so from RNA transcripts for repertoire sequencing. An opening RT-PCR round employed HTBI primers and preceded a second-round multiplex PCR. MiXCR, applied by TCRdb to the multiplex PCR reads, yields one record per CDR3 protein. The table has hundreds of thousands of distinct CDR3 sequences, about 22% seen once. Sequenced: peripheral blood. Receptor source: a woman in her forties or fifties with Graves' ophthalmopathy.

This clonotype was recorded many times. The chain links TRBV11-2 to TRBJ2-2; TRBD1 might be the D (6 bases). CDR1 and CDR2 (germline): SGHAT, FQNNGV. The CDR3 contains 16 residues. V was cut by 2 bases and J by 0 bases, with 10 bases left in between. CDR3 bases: TGTGCCAGCAGCTTAACCGGGACAACGAACACCGGGGAGCTGTTTTTT. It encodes CASSLTGTTNTGELFF.

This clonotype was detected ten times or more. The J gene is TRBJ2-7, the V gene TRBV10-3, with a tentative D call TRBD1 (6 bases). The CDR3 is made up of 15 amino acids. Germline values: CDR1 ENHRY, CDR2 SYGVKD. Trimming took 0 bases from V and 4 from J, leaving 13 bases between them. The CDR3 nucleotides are TGTGCCATCAGTGAGTCGAACAGGGATGGGTACGAGCAGTACTTC. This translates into CAISESNRDGYEQYF.

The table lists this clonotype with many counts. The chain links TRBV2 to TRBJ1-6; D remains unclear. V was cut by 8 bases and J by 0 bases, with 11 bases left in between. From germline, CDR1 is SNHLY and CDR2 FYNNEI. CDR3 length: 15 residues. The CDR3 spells CASLFGSSYNSPLHF. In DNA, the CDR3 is TGTGCCAGCCTGTTCGGGAGCTCCTATAATTCACCCCTCCACTTT.

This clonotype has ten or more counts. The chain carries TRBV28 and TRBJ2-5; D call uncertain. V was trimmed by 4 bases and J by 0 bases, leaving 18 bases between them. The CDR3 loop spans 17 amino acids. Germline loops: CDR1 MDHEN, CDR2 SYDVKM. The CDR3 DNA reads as TGTGCCAGCAGTTCCCCCGGAAAAGGGCGGTACCAAGAGACCCAGTACTTC. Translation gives CASSSPGKGRYQETQYF.